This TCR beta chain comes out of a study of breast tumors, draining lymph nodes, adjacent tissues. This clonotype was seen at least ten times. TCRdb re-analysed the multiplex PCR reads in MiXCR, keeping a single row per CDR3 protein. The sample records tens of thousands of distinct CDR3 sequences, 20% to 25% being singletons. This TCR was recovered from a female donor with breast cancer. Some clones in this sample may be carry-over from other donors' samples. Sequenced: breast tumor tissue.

The CDR3 sequence is CSATGGQGVTGEQYF. The CDR3 DNA is TGCAGCGCTACCGGCGGACAGGGGGTTACCGGCGAGCAGTACTTC. The rearrangement joins TRBV29-1 to TRBJ2-7; the match to TRBD1 covers 10 bases. V was pared by 7 bases and J by 6 bases, with 15 bases of the junction left unmatched. Germline V gives CDR1 SQVTM, CDR2 ANQGSEA. This CDR3 region has 15 residues.